Below are 17 T cell receptor beta chains sequenced from a single sample in a study of blood T cell repertoires in COVID-19. The assay was immunoSEQ multiplex PCR, and TCRdb's table has in-frame clones only and misses some. The sample contains around 250,000 clones, around 86% of which appear only once. The sequencing input was peripheral blood. Source of these receptors: an elderly man with acute or convalescent COVID-19.

The chain has TRBV9 and TRBJ2-7; TRBD2 is a possible D gene (6 bases). Germline-derived CDR1 and CDR2 are SGDLS and YYNGEE. CDR3 length equals 15 residues. The V gene lost 4 bases and the J gene lost 0 bases, with 14 bases spanning the gap. For the CDR3, the DNA is TGTGCCAGCAGCTCAGCCGGGACTCTCTCCTACGAGCAGTACTTC. Its protein is CASSSAGTLSYEQYF.

The V and J genes are TRBV7-2 and TRBJ1-3; D is undetermined. The germline V gene encodes CDR1 SGHTA and CDR2 FQGNSA. V was pared by 5 bases and J by 0 bases, with 5 bases between. This CDR3 is 13 amino acids long. The CDR3 DNA reads TGTGCCAGCAGCACATACTCTGGAAACACCATATATTTT. It yields the protein CASSTYSGNTIYF.

This clone was seen only once. CDR3 in amino acids: CATSDHRDRVRETQYF. The CDR3 DNA is TGTGCCACCAGTGATCACCGGGACAGGGTTCGAGAGACCCAGTACTTC. The genes are TRBV24-1 and TRBJ2-5; 9 nucleotides agree with TRBD1. The J segment lost 4 bases and the V segment lost 3 bases, leaving 8 bases of the junction unmatched. The V gene's germline CDR1 is KGHDR and CDR2 SFDVKD. The CDR3 is 16 residues long.

This clone was detected only a few times. This chain links TRBV21-1 with TRBJ2-2; TRBD2 is taken as the D call from the table, unchecked against the DNA. TRBV21-1 is a pseudogene. This CDR3 spans 17 amino acids. Here the CDR3 reads CASSKRIAGPHTGELFF. For the CDR3, the DNA is TGTGCCAGCAGCAAACGGATAGCGGGTCCGCACACCGGGGAGCTGTTTTTT.

The rearrangement links TRBV9 to TRBJ1-4; D uncertain. V shed 2 bases and J shed 7 bases, with 18 bases lying between them. In germline, CDR1 is SGDLS, CDR2 YYNGEE. The CDR3 totals 16 residues. CDR3 region: CASSVLREVSCEKLFF. The CDR3 DNA follows: TGTGCCAGCAGCGTGCTAAGGGAGGTGAGTTGTGAAAAACTGTTTTTT. Supplemented by reference TRBV9 and TRBJ1-4, the full variable domain reads DSGVTQTPKHLITATGQRVTLRCSPRSGDLSVYWYQQSLDQGLQFLIQYYNGEERAKGNILERFSAQQFPDLHSELNLSSLELGDSALYFCASSVLREVSCEKLFFGSGTQLSVL.

This clone was picked up one time. J is TRBJ2-2 and V is TRBV7-6, with 8 bases that match TRBD1. This CDR3 is built from 15 residues. Trimming removed 3 bases from V and 4 bases from J; junction bases left unmatched: 4. Germline CDR1 is SGHVS and CDR2 is FNYEAQ. The CDR3 reads CASSFQGAGTGELFF. The CDR3 region has the DNA TGTGCCAGCAGCTTTCAGGGGGCGGGCACCGGGGAGCTGTTTTTT.

The chain employs TRBV3-1 (or the pseudogene TRBV3-2) and TRBJ1-6; D remains unclear. The germline V and J ends were trimmed by 4 bases and 10 bases, with 14 bases remaining between them. The CDR3 covers 14 residues. Germline assignment: CDR1 LGHDT and CDR2 YNNKEL (reference sequence). In nucleotides, the CDR3 is TGTGCCAGCAGCCGATCGCAGGCCCAGTCACCCCTCCACTTT. It encodes CASSRSQAQSPLHF.

The genes are TRBV6-5 and TRBJ1-4; possibly TRBD1 for D (6 bases). V was shortened by 8 bases and J by 7 bases, with 14 bases between the two germline ends. There are 13 residues in the CDR3. CDR1 MNHEY and CDR2 SVGAGI come from the germline V gene. The CDR3 region is CASLDRRGEKLFF. Written as DNA, the CDR3 is TGTGCCAGCCTTGACAGGCGAGGTGAAAAACTGTTTTTT.

There are a few counts of this clone. The chain links TRBV6-2 or TRBV6-3 to TRBJ1-2; 8 bases agree with TRBD1. CDR1 is MNHEY, CDR2 SVGEGT, per germline. This CDR3 contains 15 residues. The junction had 14 bases not matched to a gene; V was cut back by 7 bases and J by 7 bases. CDR3 bases: TGTGCCAGCAACCCTCCGGGACAGGCCCAGGGTGGCTACACCTTC. Protein: CASNPPGQAQGGYTF.

This clone was seen more than once but under ten times. This chain joins TRBV2 and TRBJ1-3, with D hard to call. This CDR3 has 15 residues. V lost 6 bases, J lost 0 bases, and 12 bases lay in between. Germline V gene sequence: CDR1 SNHLY, CDR2 FYNNEI. CDR3 bases: TGTGCCAGCAGACGAGACGGAGTCTCTGGAAACACCATATATTTT. Translating gives CASRRDGVSGNTIYF.

In DNA, the CDR3 is TGCGCCAGCAGCCTGACAGGGGGCCTGGTGGCCATGGCCAAAAACATTCAGTACTTC. It codes for CASSLTGGLVAMAKNIQYF. The chain employs TRBV5-1 and TRBJ2-4, with 10 nucleotides matching TRBD1. The length of the CDR3 is 19 residues. The J segment lost 1 base and the V segment lost 4 bases, leaving 14 bases of the junction unmatched. Germline CDR1 SGHRS, CDR2 YFSETQ.

The chain couples TRBV19 to TRBJ1-6; D is unresolved. V shed 3 bases and J shed 7 bases, with 13 bases lying between them. CDR3 length: 15 residues. Germline lookup yields CDR1 LNHDA and CDR2 SQIVND (reference sequence). CDR3 loop: CASSIGQVRNSPLHF. The CDR3 DNA reads TGTGCCAGTAGTATTGGCCAGGTTCGGAATTCACCCCTCCACTTT.

The genes are TRBV12-5 and TRBJ1-5; TRBD1 agrees at 9 bases. The trim removed 6 bases at V and 6 bases at J, leaving 9 bases unmatched. CDR1 LGHNT and CDR2 FRNRAP come from the germline V gene. The CDR3 totals 15 residues. The CDR3 DNA reads as TGTGCTAGTGGCCAATCCACAGGGGGCTTTCAGCCCCAGCATTTT. It specifies CASGQSTGGFQPQHF.

V gene TRBV6-5 combines with J gene TRBJ1-2, with D possibly TRBD1 on 6 matching bases. Germline lookup yields CDR1 MNHEY and CDR2 SVGAGI. The CDR3 consists of 15 residues. Trimming cost V 7 bases and J 6 bases, with 21 bases left between them. CDR3 DNA: TGTGCCAGCACCCTCCAGGGGCGGTCCATCCATGGCTACACCTTC. Its translation is CASTLQGRSIHGYTF.

The J gene is TRBJ1-1, the V gene TRBV4-2, with a weak D call TRBD1 (6 bases). Trimming left V 0 bases short and J 0 bases short, with 8 bases between. This CDR3 region has 15 residues. Germline CDR1 LGHNA, CDR2 YNFKEQ. Here the CDR3 reads CASSQEDSLNTEAFF. Here the CDR3 DNA reads TGTGCCAGCAGCCAAGAGGACAGCCTGAACACTGAAGCTTTCTTT.

The chain combines TRBV6-5 with TRBJ1-6; TRBD1 aligns across 10 bases. V was pared by 6 bases and J by 7 bases, with 6 bases of the junction left unmatched. CDR3 length: 15 residues. In germline, CDR1 is MNHEY, CDR2 SVGAGI. The CDR3 spells CASRTGTGENSPLHF. The CDR3 DNA follows: TGTGCCAGCAGAACCGGGACAGGGGAAAATTCACCCCTCCACTTT.

This chain uses TRBV7-6 with TRBJ1-1; D is uncertain. V was cut by 5 bases and J by 4 bases, with 8 bases left in between. In germline, CDR1 is SGHVS, CDR2 FNYEAQ. CDR3 length: 12 residues. The CDR3 is CASSPPGTEAFF. For the CDR3, the DNA is TGTGCCAGCAGCCCACCGGGCACTGAAGCTTTCTTT.